The T cell receptor (beta chain) described here comes from a study of CD8 T cells in Susac syndrome. Study context: Among the sequenced Susac syndrome patients, 5 or 6 had active disease while under ten were in remission.

Findings and limits, study-wide: Clonal CD8+ expansion in Susac was highest in TEMRA cells and active patients. The number of individuals included in the study's TCR sequencing and HLA analysis was acknowledged as relatively small.

About this clonotype itself: What it binds is unknown.

This CDR3 spans 17 amino acids. Germline V gives CDR1 DFQATT, CDR2 SNEGSKA (reference sequence). The ends were cut back, 3 bases at V and 2 bases at J, with 20 bases in the middle. RNA in amounts of about 0.5 to 1 ug was reverse transcribed with random hexamers. The authors amplified TCR beta CDR3 across 54 Vbeta and 13 Jbeta using immunoSEQ multiplex PCR. One entry per CDR3 protein, called by TCRdb with MiXCR from the immunoSEQ multiplex PCR reads. The sample has about 190,000 distinct CDR3 sequences, over 90% seen once. Sequenced: CD8+ T cells from PBMCs. This chain joins TRBV20-1 and TRBJ1-5; a weak D match, TRBD1 (5 bases). The sequence came from a human donor with Susac syndrome. DNA for the CDR3: TGCAGTGCTAGGGGGACGTACACCTGGGGAGGCAATCAGCCCCAGCATTTT. Its translation is CSARGTYTWGGNQPQHF.